The clone carrying this T cell receptor (beta chain) was seen only a few times. Its antigen is as yet unknown. V shed 7 bases and J shed 11 bases, with 11 bases lying between them. The CDR3 length is 10 residues. Germline V gene lookup returns CDR1 MDHEN and CDR2 SYDVKM. These data originate in a study of blood T cells in healthy people across ages. Study-wide results and limits: Strong correlation was found linking TCR beta diversity to naive T cell percentage.

About 10 milliliters of peripheral blood were drawn from each donor. Researchers report isolating at least 6.5 million PBMCs per sample. The use of a sample-barcoded 5' primer and a J-beta primer mix characterized a second PCR of roughly 6 to 11 cycles. Sequencing of every sample gave 3 million or more CDR3-containing paired-end reads. In TCRdb, the 5' RACE reads were re-called with MiXCR into one record per CDR3 protein. The sample records hundreds of thousands of distinct CDR3 sequences, roughly 20% being singletons. The source is a man in his 70s in good health. This chain joins TRBV28 and TRBJ1-1, with a possible D match to TRBD1 (5 bases). Sequencing used blood. The CDR3, as DNA: TGTGCCAGCACGTCAGGGCGGGCTTTCTTT. Translating gives CASTSGRAFF.